A single sample gave rise to the 18 T cell receptor beta chains below, sequenced in a study of human T cells and chemical hapten exposure. Each CDR3 protein is one row after TCRdb ran MiXCR on the RACE reads. Of tens of thousands of distinct CDR3 sequences in the sample, roughly 9.6% are singletons; the top ten hold around 2.1%. Indicated time point: patch test 2, 6 weeks after DPC sensitization. Sample treatment: therapeutic diphenylcyclopropenone sensitization with weekly scalp DPC. The source material was whole blood, sampled in connection with sensitization to the hapten diphenylcyclopropenone (DPC). These receptors originate from a man aged 35-49 years with alopecia areata. Some clones in this sample may be carry-over from other donors' samples.

This clonotype came up a few times. The chain recombines TRBV27 with TRBJ2-3; D remains ambiguous. Germline V gives CDR1 MNHEY, CDR2 SMNVEV (reference sequence). V was clipped by 2 bases and J by 2 bases, with 8 bases between them. The length of the CDR3 is 14 residues. The CDR3 reads CASSLAAPTDTQYF. CDR3 coding DNA: TGTGCCAGCAGTTTAGCAGCTCCCACAGATACGCAGTATTTT.

The sample holds a few counts of this clonotype. The chain carries TRBV5-1 and TRBJ1-1; D might be TRBD1 (6 bases). Trimming stripped 5 bases from V and 5 bases from J, with 16 bases between. The V gene's germline CDR1 is SGHRS and CDR2 YFSETQ. The CDR3 length is 14 residues. In DNA, the CDR3 is TGCGCCAGCAGTCGCCCCTCAGGGGTAACTGAAGCTTTCTTT. Translated, it gives CASSRPSGVTEAFF. Full variable domain (outside the CDR3, taken from reference TRBV5-1 and TRBJ1-1): KAGVTQTPRYLIKTRGQQVTLSCSPISGHRSVSWYQQTPGQGLQFLFEYFSETQRNKGNFPGRFSGRQFSNSRSEMNVSTLELGDSALYLCASSRPSGVTEAFFGQGTRLTVV.

This clonotype was detected a few times. The chain is built from TRBV2 and TRBJ2-3, with D possibly matching TRBD2 (5 bases). The germline V gene encodes CDR1 SNHLY and CDR2 FYNNEI. The CDR3 covers 14 residues. The ends were cut back, 4 bases at V and 2 bases at J, with 10 bases in the middle. The CDR3 sequence is CASSGLTATDTQYF. DNA of the CDR3: TGTGCCAGCAGTGGACTAACAGCCACAGATACGCAGTATTTT.

CDR3 nucleotide sequence: TGTGCCAGCAGCCCGGGAAAACCAGATACGCAGTATTTT. It is translated as CASSPGKPDTQYF. The chain combines TRBV7-9 with TRBJ2-3; weak D call: TRBD2 (5 bases). The germline V gene encodes CDR1 SEHNR and CDR2 FQNEAQ (reference sequence). The CDR3 contains 13 residues. V was trimmed by 5 bases and J by 4 bases, leaving 10 bases between them.

CDR3 protein: CASTLEGVETQYF. The CDR3 nucleotides are TGTGCCAGCACCCTGGAGGGGGTAGAGACCCAGTACTTC. This sequence joins TRBV12-3 or TRBV12-4 and TRBJ2-5; perhaps D is TRBD1 or TRBD2 (6 bases each). V was cut by 7 bases and J by 4 bases, with 13 bases left in between. The CDR3 is 13 amino acids.

This clonotype was seen a handful of times. This chain uses TRBV19 with TRBJ2-5; D uncertain. The CDR3 extends over 14 amino acids. Germline V gene lookup returns CDR1 LNHDA and CDR2 SQIVND (reference sequence). The germline V and J ends were trimmed by 3 bases and 4 bases, with 12 bases remaining between them. Here the CDR3 reads CASSIDPVGETQYF. For the CDR3, the DNA is TGTGCCAGTAGTATCGACCCAGTAGGAGAGACCCAGTACTTC.

This clonotype occurred many times. The J gene is TRBJ1-5, the V gene TRBV3-1; D not resolved. Germline assignment: CDR1 LGHDT and CDR2 YNNKEL (reference sequence). This CDR3 is 15 amino acids long. Trimming pared 0 bases from V and 6 bases from J, leaving 12 bases between. The CDR3 sequence: CASSQDLKVSQPQHF. CDR3 nucleotide sequence: TGTGCCAGCAGCCAAGATCTTAAGGTTTCTCAGCCCCAGCATTTT.

The V and J genes are TRBV10-3 and TRBJ2-1; 13 bases agree with TRBD2. V gave up 0 bases and J gave up 7 bases; unmatched junction bases: 3. The germline V gene has CDR1 ENHRY and CDR2 SYGVKD. The CDR3 totals 16 residues. This CDR3 is CAISESTSGRANEQFF. The CDR3 coding sequence is TGTGCCATCAGTGAGTCCACTAGCGGGAGGGCGAATGAGCAGTTCTTC.

The table lists this clonotype with a few counts. V is TRBV12-3 or TRBV12-4 and J is TRBJ2-5; TRBD1 matches at 10 bases. V shed 6 bases and J 4 bases; nucleotides not matched to a gene: 8. The CDR3 consists of 15 residues. The CDR3 DNA is TGTGCCAGCAGCGAGGGACAGGGGAGGGGAGAGACCCAGTACTTC. It codes for CASSEGQGRGETQYF.

The V and J genes are TRBV7-8 and TRBJ2-5; D is unresolved. The CDR3 contains 17 residues. Trimming pared 1 base from V and 2 bases from J, leaving 17 bases between. Germline values: CDR1 SGHVS, CDR2 FQNEAQ. The CDR3 sequence is CASSLEGTGIRQETQYF. As DNA, the CDR3 is TGTGCCAGCAGCTTAGAAGGTACGGGCATACGTCAAGAGACCCAGTACTTC.

This clonotype has a count of ten or more. The chain is built from TRBV7-2 and TRBJ1-2; possibly TRBD1 for D (5 bases). The V and J ends lost 1 base and 6 bases respectively, with 9 bases between them. This CDR3 has 13 residues. Per germline, CDR1 SGHTA and CDR2 FQGNSA. CDR3 nucleotide sequence: TGTGCCAGCAGCTTAGTATCAGGGAATGGCTACACCTTC. This encodes CASSLVSGNGYTF.

The chain carries TRBV4-2 and TRBJ1-1; D is possibly TRBD1 (5 bases). Trimming pared 2 bases from V and 5 bases from J, leaving 9 bases between. This CDR3 region has 13 residues. Germline loops: CDR1 LGHNA, CDR2 YNFKEQ. The CDR3 bases are TGTGCCAGCAGCCAACCTCAGGGAACTGAAGCTTTCTTT. Translation gives CASSQPQGTEAFF.

This sequence joins TRBV6-5 and TRBJ1-5; D call uncertain. With 0 bases removed from V and 5 bases from J, the gap between germline ends came to 11 bases. Germline assignment: CDR1 MNHEY and CDR2 SVGAGI. CDR3 length equals 15 residues. This chain's CDR3 is CASSYSKGRDQPQHF. CDR3 nucleotide sequence: TGTGCCAGCAGTTACTCTAAAGGGAGGGATCAGCCCCAGCATTTT.

This chain joins TRBV2 and TRBJ2-3; D is unclear. Trimming cost V 2 bases and J 4 bases, with 7 bases left between them. The CDR3 runs 13 residues. Looked up from germline, CDR1 is SNHLY and CDR2 is FYNNEI. The CDR3 here is CASSEQGSDTQYF. CDR3 sequence (DNA): TGTGCCAGCAGTGAACAAGGTTCAGATACGCAGTATTTT.

This clonotype has only a few counts. The chain carries TRBV6-1 and TRBJ2-1; TRBD2 agrees at 11 bases. CDR3 length equals 15 residues. With V trimmed by 2 bases and J by 6 bases, 3 bases remained unmatched. Germline-derived CDR1 and CDR2 are MNHNS and SASEGT. The CDR3 DNA reads TGTGCCAGCAGTGAAACTAGCGGGAGTCTCAATGAGCAGTTCTTC. This gives the protein CASSETSGSLNEQFF.

This clonotype has just a few counts. V gene TRBV6-2 or TRBV6-3 combines with J gene TRBJ2-1, with D hard to call. The CDR3 contains 12 residues. Germline V gene lookup returns CDR1 MNHEY and CDR2 SVGEGT. V was trimmed by 0 bases and J by 10 bases, leaving 7 bases between them. CDR3 sequence: CASSYSSREQFF. The CDR3 DNA reads as TGTGCCAGCAGTTACTCCTCTCGGGAGCAGTTCTTC.

This clonotype was counted a few times. The DNA of the CDR3 is TGTGCCAGCAGTCCTACGACTAGCGGAGGTCCCTACGAGCAGTACGTC. Amino acids: CASSPTTSGGPYEQYV. The chain combines TRBV27 with TRBJ2-7; 9 bases are shared with TRBD2. CDR1 and CDR2 (germline): MNHEY, SMNVEV (reference sequence). The CDR3 consists of 16 residues. V was clipped by 5 bases and J by 2 bases; unmatched bases: 10.

This clonotype showed up just a few times. The chain is built from TRBV5-1 and TRBJ2-3, with unresolved D. The CDR3 is 16 amino acids. V gave up 4 bases and J gave up 0 bases, with 15 bases separating them. CDR1 and CDR2 from the germline V gene are SGHRS and YFSETQ. The CDR3 DNA follows: TGCGCCAGCAGCCCAGTCGCAACGCTTAGCACAGATACGCAGTATTTT. It encodes CASSPVATLSTDTQYF.